Listed below are T cell receptor beta chains from one sample, sequenced in a study of blood T cells in healthy people across ages. TCRdb reprocessed the 5' RACE reads with MiXCR, giving one entry per CDR3 protein. Here the sample spans approximately 820,000 distinct CDR3 sequences, under 55% being singletons. The sample consisted of blood. Source of these receptors: a man in his fifties or sixties in good health. CDR3s include the opening cysteine and the closing phenylalanine or tryptophan. A D gene is named only where the DNA matches it firmly. Expanded clones are given a class, and other clones once, few, many or no size at all.

clone size	D gene	V gene	J gene	CDR3 protein	CDR3 DNA
NA	NA	TRBV6-1	TRBJ2-7	CASCGLTYEQYF	TGTGCCAGCTGCGGGTTGACCTACGAGCAGTACTTC
NA	TRBD2	TRBV5-1	TRBJ2-1	CASSEGSGGAFVYEQFF	TGCGCCAGCAGCGAAGGGAGCGGGGGGGCCTTCGTGTATGAGCAGTTCTTC
NA	NA	TRBV12-3/TRBV12-4	TRBJ2-1	CASSFTVSSYNEQFF	TGTGCCAGCAGTTTTACAGTGAGCTCCTACAATGAGCAGTTCTTC
NA	NA	TRBV5-1	TRBJ1-5	CASSSEGNQPQHF	TGCGCCAGCAGCTCCGAGGGGAATCAGCCCCAGCATTTT
NA	NA	TRBV6-5	TRBJ2-3	CASHAGTDTQYF	TGTGCCTCCCACGCTGGTACAGATACGCAGTATTTT
few	TRBD1	TRBV12-3/TRBV12-4	TRBJ1-2	CASSLARGGGYTF	TGTGCCAGCAGTTTAGCCAGGGGGGGTGGCTACACCTTC
few	NA	TRBV4-1	TRBJ1-2	CASSSITGYTF	TGCGCCAGCAGCTCTATAACCGGCTACACCTTC
once	NA	TRBV28	TRBJ2-4	CASAEGGQNIQYF	TGTGCCAGCGCCGAGGGGGGGCAAAACATTCAGTACTTC
NA	NA	TRBV24-1	TRBJ1-3	CATLLQGPGNTIYF	TGTGCCACCCTCCTCCAGGGGCCTGGAAACACCATATATTTT
NA	TRBD2	TRBV20-1	TRBJ2-5	CSARWGLAGGRRGETQYF	TGCAGTGCTAGATGGGGACTAGCGGGGGGTCGAAGGGGGGAGACCCAGTACTTC
NA	NA	TRBV11-3	TRBJ2-6	CASSLDGRVLTGANVLTF	TGTGCCAGCAGCTTAGATGGCAGGGTTCTAACTGGGGCCAACGTCCTGACTTTC
few	NA	TRBV11-2	TRBJ2-1	CASSLGTVRHNEQFF	TGTGCCAGCAGTTTAGGGACCGTTAGGCACAATGAGCAGTTCTTC
NA	NA	TRBV14	TRBJ2-7	CASSAEGQGIYEQYF	TGTGCCAGCAGCGCGGAGGGGCAGGGAATTTACGAGCAGTACTTC
NA	TRBD2	TRBV19	TRBJ2-5	CASSNPTSGSYPRRTQYF	TGTGCCAGTAGTAACCCGACTAGCGGGAGCTACCCACGTCGGACCCAGTACTTC
NA	TRBD1	TRBV12-3/TRBV12-4	TRBJ2-4	CASSRQGAGNIQYF	TGTGCCAGCAGTCGACAGGGGGCGGGAAACATTCAGTACTTC
many	NA	TRBV29-1	TRBJ2-7	CSVESGYREQYF	TGCAGCGTTGAGTCGGGATATCGCGAGCAGTACTTC
NA	TRBD1	TRBV3-1	TRBJ1-2	CASSPMVDRGHYGYTF	TGTGCCAGCAGCCCAATGGTAGATAGGGGGCATTATGGCTACACCTTC
few	NA	TRBV12-3/TRBV12-4	TRBJ1-6	CASQGTVSPLHF	TGTGCCAGCCAGGGTACGGTTTCACCCCTCCACTTT
NA	NA	TRBV7-9	TRBJ2-1	CASSPRGVPNNEQFF	TGTGCCAGCAGCCCGAGAGGGGTGCCCAACAATGAGCAGTTCTTC
NA	NA	TRBV7-9	TRBJ2-3	CASSLKSLDTQYF	TGTGCCAGCAGCTTAAAGTCCTTAGATACGCAGTATTTT
NA	TRBD1	TRBV5-1	TRBJ2-7	CASSNSRQGSPFYEQYF	TGCGCCAGCAGCAACTCCCGACAGGGCTCCCCTTTCTACGAGCAGTACTTC
NA	TRBD2	TRBV11-2	TRBJ2-5	CASSQPRGTSGQREEQYF	TGTGCCAGCAGCCAACCCCGTGGGACTAGCGGCCAAAGAGAGGAGCAGTACTTC
NA	NA	TRBV7-2	TRBJ2-1	CASTFRGIAGLFF	TGTGCCAGCACCTTTAGGGGAATCGCGGGGCTGTTCTTC
few	NA	TRBV20-1	TRBJ1-2	CSALSYGYTF	TGCAGTGCTCTCTCCTATGGCTACACCTTC
few	TRBD1	TRBV5-1	TRBJ2-5	CASSDKGQGDPSQYF	TGCGCCAGCAGCGACAAGGGACAGGGGGACCCATCCCAGTACTTC
few	NA	TRBV27	TRBJ2-3	CASSRLGRATDTQYF	TGTGCCAGCAGCCGGCTAGGGCGGGCCACAGATACGCAGTATTTT
few	NA	TRBV14	TRBJ2-3	CASSPSRDTQYF	TGTGCCAGCAGCCCGTCCCGGGATACGCAGTATTTT
NA	TRBD1	TRBV15	TRBJ2-1	CATRGPRTGSTNEQFF	TGTGCCACCAGAGGACCCCGGACAGGTTCTACTAATGAGCAGTTCTTC